The 23 T cell receptor beta chains presented below share a single source sample, sequenced in a study of T cells in Graves' hyperthyroidism and ophthalmopathy. RNA transcripts yielded amplified TCR beta CDR3 regions. The primer set for the first-round RT-PCR of the TCR CDR3 was HTBI. TCRdb re-called the multiplex PCR reads with MiXCR, one entry per CDR3 protein. The sample lists under 250,000 distinct CDR3 sequences; about 25% were seen once. Sequenced input: blood. The receptors shown here come from a woman between 40 and 55 years old with Graves' ophthalmopathy.

In the case of this clonotype: The CDR3 carries no conserved terminal phenylalanine or tryptophan, so it likely arises from a read error. This chain uses TRBV11-2 with TRBJ2-7; weak D call: TRBD2 (6 bases). CDR3 size: 15 residues. The germline CDR1 and CDR2 sequences are SGHAT and FQNNGV. Trimming left V 5 bases short and J 2 bases short, with 16 bases between. CDR3 nucleotides: TGTGCCAGCAGCCCAGGACCAGCGGGCACCTACGAGCAGTACATC. It translates to CASSPGPAGTYEQYI.

The gene calls are TRBV19 and TRBJ1-1; D possibly corresponds to TRBD1 (5 bases). The V gene lost 5 bases and the J gene lost 0 bases, with 10 bases spanning the gap. CDR3 length: 14 amino acids. CDR1 and CDR2 (germline): LNHDA, SQIVND (reference sequence). The CDR3 region is CASSFRVMNTEAFF. The CDR3, as DNA: TGTGCCAGTAGTTTCAGGGTAATGAACACTGAAGCTTTCTTT.

This clonotype was counted ten times or more. This chain connects TRBV12-3 or TRBV12-4 to TRBJ2-7, with 8 bases that match TRBD2. The CDR3 extends over 13 amino acids. V lost 5 bases and J lost 2; bases outside the gene matches: 2. CDR3 residues: CASSRGGPYEQYF. The DNA for the CDR3 is TGTGCCAGCAGTCGGGGGGGCCCCTACGAGCAGTACTTC.

This chain uses TRBV29-1 with TRBJ2-5; 7 nucleotides match TRBD1. Germline assignment: CDR1 SQVTM and CDR2 ANQGSEA. Trimming cost V 4 bases and J 2 bases; bases outside gene matches: 4. The CDR3 spans 13 residues. This CDR3 reads CSVAETGQETQYF. The CDR3 coding sequence is TGCAGCGTTGCCGAGACAGGGCAAGAGACCCAGTACTTC.

The rearrangement joins TRBV6-1 to TRBJ1-2; 11 bases match TRBD1. Looked up from germline, CDR1 is MNHNS and CDR2 is SASEGT. The CDR3 runs 15 residues. The V segment lost 6 bases and the J segment 3 bases; nucleotides outside the gene matches: 6. CDR3 region: CASRTSGQGDYGYTF. The CDR3 coding sequence is TGTGCCAGCAGAACATCGGGACAGGGGGACTATGGCTACACCTTC.

This clonotype was detected ten times or more. The rearrangement links TRBV28 to TRBJ2-7; D is perhaps TRBD1 (6 bases). Per germline, CDR1 MDHEN and CDR2 SYDVKM. This CDR3 has 14 residues. The V end lost 5 bases, the J end lost 2 bases, and 13 bases lay between the germline ends. CDR3 region: CASSPTGTTYEQYF. In DNA, the CDR3 is TGTGCCAGCAGTCCCACAGGGACAACCTACGAGCAGTACTTC.

This clonotype occurred many times. J is TRBJ2-7 and V is TRBV28; D is possibly TRBD1 (5 bases). The germline V and J ends were trimmed by 5 bases and 6 bases, with 11 bases remaining between them. This CDR3 has 12 amino acids. Germline CDR1 MDHEN, CDR2 SYDVKM. The CDR3 is CASSPGIGEQYF. Written as DNA, the CDR3 is TGTGCCAGCAGTCCAGGGATAGGCGAGCAGTACTTC.

The table lists this clonotype with many counts. The CDR3 sequence is CASSSTGGDETQYF. The CDR3 region has the DNA TGTGCCAGCAGCTCGACAGGGGGCGATGAGACCCAGTACTTC. The V gene is TRBV28, the J gene TRBJ2-5; 10 positions agree with TRBD1. CDR3 length: 14 amino acids. Trimming at V came to 6 bases and at J to 5 bases, leaving 6 bases not matched to a gene. Germline values: CDR1 MDHEN, CDR2 SYDVKM.

The genes are TRBV6-1 and TRBJ2-7; D possibly corresponds to TRBD2 (6 bases). Trimming removed 0 bases at V and 6 bases at J, with 15 bases between. The CDR3 is 15 residues long. CDR1 is MNHNS and CDR2 is SASEGT in the germline V gene. CDR3 sequence: CASSEALAPTLEQYF. Here the CDR3 DNA reads TGTGCCAGCAGTGAAGCGCTAGCGCCCACCCTCGAGCAGTACTTC.

In its sample, this clonotype was seen many times. V and J are TRBV7-9 and TRBJ2-7; 10 bases are a match to TRBD1. The CDR3 is 14 amino acids. V was pared by 4 bases and J by 4 bases, with 4 bases of the junction left unmatched. Germline V gene sequence: CDR1 SEHNR, CDR2 FQNEAQ (reference sequence). CDR3 sequence reads: CASSSGQGDYEQYF. DNA of the CDR3: TGTGCCAGCAGCTCCGGACAGGGGGATTACGAGCAGTACTTC.

This clonotype was observed at least ten times. The CDR3 nucleotides read TGTGCCAGCAGTCTTACCCAGGGGGCCGACGAGCAGTACTTC. It yields the protein CASSLTQGADEQYF. The chain uses TRBV12-3 or TRBV12-4 and TRBJ2-7; 8 bases match TRBD1. The CDR3 has 14 residues. The junction had 8 bases not matched to a gene; V was cut back by 5 bases and J by 5 bases.

This clonotype was seen a single time. The chain has TRBV20-1 and TRBJ1-2; no reliable D call. The CDR3 sequence is 12 residues long. Germline values: CDR1 DFQATT, CDR2 SNEGSKA (reference sequence). Trimming cost V 6 bases and J 2 bases, with 10 bases left between them. DNA of the CDR3: TGCAGTGCCCCGACGGGAAACTATGGCTACACCTTC. Its protein is CSAPTGNYGYTF.

This clonotype was found many times. The chain has TRBV28 and TRBJ1-2, with D possibly being TRBD1 (5 bases). Deletions cut 3 bases from V and 8 bases from J, with 16 bases between. Germline loops: CDR1 MDHEN, CDR2 SYDVKM. The CDR3 has 14 amino acids. The CDR3 here is CASSFPGTQRGYTF. CDR3 bases: TGTGCCAGCAGTTTCCCTGGGACCCAGCGGGGCTACACCTTC.

This clonotype has a count of ten or more. This chain joins TRBV20-1 and TRBJ2-3; 8 positions match TRBD1. The ends lost 8 bases at V and 1 base at J; junction bases unmatched: 5. Germline V lookup: CDR1 DFQATT, CDR2 SNEGSKA (reference sequence). The CDR3 loop spans 13 amino acids. The DNA for the CDR3 is TGCAGTTCTGAGACAGGGGGCACAGATACGCAGTATTTT. The encoded protein is CSSETGGTDTQYF.

This clonotype was detected many times. The chain combines TRBV20-1 with TRBJ1-6; D unclear. The CDR3 extends over 15 amino acids. Per the germline V gene, CDR1 is DFQATT and CDR2 is SNEGSKA (reference sequence). Deletions cut 0 bases from V and 0 bases from J, with 6 bases between. CDR3 sequence: CSAREESSYNSPLHF. CDR3 DNA: TGCAGTGCTAGAGAAGAGAGCTCCTATAATTCACCCCTCCACTTT.

This clonotype was recorded a few times. The gene calls are TRBV12-5 and TRBJ2-1; D not resolved. With 4 bases removed from V and 5 bases from J, the gap between germline ends came to 0 bases. The CDR3 has 10 amino acids. Germline values: CDR1 LGHNT, CDR2 FRNRAP. For the CDR3, the DNA is TGTGCTAGTGGTTACAATGAGCAGTTCTTC. It translates to CASGYNEQFF.

The CDR3 region has the DNA TGTGCCAGCAGTTACTCGAGGAGTTCAGGGGAGACCCAGTACTTC. Translated: CASSYSRSSGETQYF. V and J are TRBV6-5 and TRBJ2-5; D might be TRBD1 (5 bases). CDR1 is MNHEY and CDR2 is SVGAGI in the germline V gene. The CDR3 extends over 15 amino acids. The V gene lost 0 bases and the J gene lost 5 bases, with 13 bases spanning the gap.

This clonotype appeared many times. The V and J genes are TRBV6-5 and TRBJ2-7; TRBD1 matches 7 bases. With V trimmed by 6 bases and J by 7 bases, 9 bases remained unmatched. The germline gives CDR1 MNHEY, CDR2 SVGAGI. The CDR3 length is 13 residues. Here the CDR3 DNA reads TGTGCCAGCAGGTCCACAGGGGTAATGGAGCAGTACTTC. It codes for CASRSTGVMEQYF.

There are many counts of this clonotype. V and J are TRBV5-1 and TRBJ2-3, with D unresolved. Per the germline V gene, CDR1 is SGHRS and CDR2 is YFSETQ. V was pared by 7 bases and J by 4 bases, with 10 bases between. There are 12 residues in the CDR3. The CDR3 DNA is TGCGCCAGCCATGATCCGGCAGATACGCAGTATTTT. As protein: CASHDPADTQYF.

The chain carries TRBV11-1 and TRBJ2-7; perhaps TRBD1 as D (6 bases). The CDR3 is 15 amino acids. Trimming cost V 0 bases and J 3 bases, with 12 bases left between them. Germline loops: CDR1 SGHAT, CDR2 FQDESV (reference sequence). This chain's CDR3 is CASSLAADRIYEQYF. CDR3 bases: TGTGCCAGCAGCTTAGCGGCGGACAGAATCTACGAGCAGTACTTC. The whole variable domain, remainder taken from reference TRBV11-1 and TRBJ2-7, is EAEVAQSPRYKITEKSQAVAFWCDPISGHATLYWYRQILGQGPELLVQFQDESVVDDSQLPKDRFSAERLKGVDSTLKIQPAELGDSAMYLCASSLAADRIYEQYFGPGTRLTVT.

This clonotype was detected only a few times. This chain links TRBV28 with TRBJ1-1, with a weak D call TRBD1 (5 bases). Germline V CDR1 and CDR2: MDHEN, SYDVKM. This CDR3 contains 15 residues. The germline V and J ends were trimmed by 3 bases and 2 bases, with 13 bases remaining between them. CDR3: CASSLSGARNTEAFF. Written as DNA, the CDR3 is TGTGCCAGCAGTTTGAGTGGGGCGCGTAACACTGAAGCTTTCTTT.

This clonotype was found many times. The chain joins TRBV5-5 to TRBJ1-1; 10 positions match TRBD1. J was trimmed by 3 bases and V by 3 bases; bases with no gene match: 5. Germline V gene data show CDR1 as SGHKS and CDR2 as YYEKEE (reference sequence). The length of the CDR3 is 15 residues. CDR3 loop: CASSWGQGTYTEAFF. Here the CDR3 DNA reads TGTGCCAGCAGCTGGGGACAGGGGACGTACACTGAAGCTTTCTTT.

The table lists this clonotype with many counts. Given a much more abundant clone one base away, this may be a read error. The chain combines TRBV11-2 with TRBJ2-2; 8 bases map to TRBD1. The CDR3 is 18 residues long. CDR1 and CDR2 from the germline V gene are SGHAT and FQNNGV. The CDR3: CVSSLDGFGQGDTGELFF. As DNA, the CDR3 is TGTGTCAGCAGCTTAGATGGGTTTGGACAGGGTGACACCGGGGAGCTGTTTTTT.